The 29 T cell receptor beta chains below all came from one sample that was sequenced in a study of T cells in Graves' hyperthyroidism and ophthalmopathy. From RNA transcripts, TCR beta CDR3 regions were amplified. The TCR CDR3 first-round RT-PCR relied on the HTBI primer set. TCRdb passed the multiplex PCR reads through MiXCR, listing each CDR3 protein once. Counted here are 500,000 to 600,000 distinct CDR3 sequences, 46% occurring once; the ten biggest clones make up approximately 8.4%. The sequencing sample was made of peripheral blood or thyroid tissue (not recorded which). The receptors stem from a young woman with Graves' hyperthyroidism.

J is TRBJ1-4 and V is TRBV12-3 or TRBV12-4; weak D call: TRBD1 (5 bases). CDR3 length: 14 amino acids. The V end lost 6 bases, the J end lost 5 bases, and 13 bases lay between the germline ends. The DNA of the CDR3 is TGTGCCAGCAGGGGGGACGTATCCAATGAAAAACTGTTTTTT. Translation: CASRGDVSNEKLFF.

The chain employs TRBV19 and TRBJ2-7, with 8 bases aligning to TRBD1. Germline values: CDR1 LNHDA, CDR2 SQIVND (reference sequence). CDR3 size: 13 residues. V shed 7 bases, J shed 3 bases, and the junction held 5 bases outside the gene matches. CDR3 amino acids: CASTRDRRYEQYF. The CDR3 nucleotides read TGTGCCAGTACTCGGGACAGGCGCTACGAGCAGTACTTC.

In regard to this clonotype: This may stem from a read error, because a much larger clone lies one nucleotide away. The CDR3 loop reads CASSIRDRGTYKQYF. CDR3 bases: TGTGCCAGCAGTATCCGGGACAGGGGGACCTACAAGCAGTACTTC. The J gene is TRBJ2-7, the V gene TRBV12-3 or TRBV12-4, with 11 bases lining up with TRBD1. The CDR3 has 15 residues.

The chain joins TRBV29-1 to TRBJ2-5; 9 bases map to TRBD1. The CDR3 extends over 12 amino acids. With 8 bases clipped from V and 3 bases from J, the junction kept 4 bases outside the gene matches. The germline V gene encodes CDR1 SQVTM and CDR2 ANQGSEA. The CDR3 sequence is CSPRTGEETQYF. CDR3 nucleotide sequence: TGCAGCCCCCGGACAGGGGAAGAGACCCAGTACTTC.

This rearrangement joins TRBV27 to TRBJ1-5; D gene unclear. Between the trimmed V and J ends, which lost 0 bases and 2 bases, there was a span of 5 bases. CDR1 is MNHEY and CDR2 is SMNVEV in the germline V gene (reference sequence). The CDR3 covers 14 residues. The CDR3 is CASSLSRGNQPQHF. In DNA, the CDR3 is TGTGCCAGCAGTTTATCGCGGGGCAATCAGCCCCAGCATTTT.

This clonotype was detected many times. The V call is TRBV19, the J call TRBJ2-2; 8 bases map to TRBD1. V lost 1 base and J lost 7; bases outside the gene matches: 2. The CDR3 runs 14 residues. Germline V gene data show CDR1 as LNHDA and CDR2 as SQIVND (reference sequence). This chain's CDR3 is CASSIAGGSGELFF. In DNA, the CDR3 is TGTGCCAGTAGTATAGCAGGGGGCAGCGGGGAGCTGTTTTTT. Full variable domain (outside the CDR3, taken from reference TRBV19 and TRBJ2-2): DGGITQSPKYLFRKEGQNVTLSCEQNLNHDAMYWYRQDPGQGLRLIYYSQIVNDFQKGDIAEGYSVSREKKESFPLTVTSAQKNPTAFYLCASSIAGGSGELFFGEGSRLTVL.

There are a few counts of this clonotype. The chain uses TRBV20-1 and TRBJ1-6, with 10 bases lining up with TRBD1. CDR1 is DFQATT, CDR2 SNEGSKA, per germline (reference sequence). Trimming cost V 2 bases and J 0 bases; bases outside gene matches: 13. This CDR3 has 20 residues. The chain's CDR3 is CSARKRDRGPSDSYNSPLHF. The CDR3 DNA follows: TGCAGTGCTAGAAAGAGGGACAGGGGCCCCTCTGACTCCTATAATTCACCCCTCCACTTT.

This clonotype was observed at least ten times. This chain links TRBV7-9 with TRBJ2-5; 9 nucleotides line up with TRBD2. The germline gives CDR1 SEHNR, CDR2 FQNEAQ (reference sequence). J lost 0 bases, V lost 1 base, and 9 bases had no gene match. The CDR3 has 18 residues. The CDR3 loop reads CASSLEGAGGMYQETQYF. CDR3 sequence (DNA): TGTGCCAGCAGCTTAGAAGGAGCGGGAGGCATGTACCAAGAGACCCAGTACTTC. Full variable domain (outside the CDR3, taken from reference TRBV7-9 and TRBJ2-5): DTGVSQNPRHKITKRGQNVTFRCDPISEHNRLYWYRQTLGQGPEFLTYFQNEAQLEKSRLLSDRFSAERPKGSFSTLEIQRTEQGDSAMYLCASSLEGAGGMYQETQYFGPGTRLLVL.

To note about this clonotype: This may come from a read error, since a much larger clone is one base off. The CDR3 DNA sequence: TGTGCCAGCAGTGAACGGGAAAGGGCCTATGGCTACACCTTC. Its translation is CASSERERAYGYTF. The chain employs TRBV27 and TRBJ1-2, with no clear D. Germline CDR1 and CDR2: MNHEY and SMNVEV (reference sequence). The CDR3 totals 14 residues. V lost 5 bases to trimming and J lost 4 bases, with 14 bases between them.

Only a few counts were recorded for this clonotype. In nucleotides, the CDR3 is TGTGCCAGTAGTTTCCTCAGGGCGAAGCTAATCGGGCCCCAGCATTTT. Translation: CASSFLRAKLIGPQHF. V gene TRBV19 combines with J gene TRBJ1-5; a weak D match, TRBD1 (5 bases). V was pared by 5 bases and J by 9 bases, with 23 bases between. The CDR3 runs 16 residues. Per the germline V gene, CDR1 is LNHDA and CDR2 is SQIVND (reference sequence).

This clonotype was seen repeatedly, ten times or more. The chain has TRBV9 and TRBJ2-5; TRBD2 matches at 12 bases. CDR1 and CDR2 (germline): SGDLS, YYNGEE. Trimming at V came to 4 bases and at J to 5 bases, leaving 9 bases not matched to a gene. CDR3 length: 16 residues. CDR3 region: CASSSRLAGDSETQYF. Written as DNA, the CDR3 is TGTGCCAGCAGCTCCCGACTAGCGGGAGACTCTGAGACCCAGTACTTC.

This clonotype has ten or more counts. The chain is built from TRBV7-6 and TRBJ1-1, with D hard to call. Germline lookup yields CDR1 SGHVS and CDR2 FNYEAQ. The CDR3 extends over 13 amino acids. The V and J ends lost 7 bases and 0 bases respectively, with 9 bases between them. For the CDR3, the DNA is TGTGCCAGCACCTCCGGGATGAACACTGAAGCTTTCTTT. Protein sequence: CASTSGMNTEAFF. The full variable domain, in which reference TRBV7-6 and TRBJ1-1 provide the parts outside the CDR3, is GAGVSQSPRYKVTKRGQDVALRCDPISGHVSLYWYRQALGQGPEFLTYFNYEAQQDKSGLPNDRFSAERPEGSISTLTIQRTEQRDSAMYRCASTSGMNTEAFFGQGTRLTVV.

The V call is TRBV19, the J call TRBJ2-3; D is uncertain. The V end was cut by 5 bases, the J end by 4 bases, with 10 bases between. CDR1 is LNHDA, CDR2 SQIVND, per germline (reference sequence). The CDR3 runs to 13 residues. The CDR3 reads CASSFGRPDTQYF. CDR3 nucleotide sequence: TGTGCCAGTAGTTTCGGACGGCCAGATACGCAGTATTTT.

At least ten counts were recorded for this clonotype. The chain links TRBV20-1 to TRBJ2-5; TRBD2 is a possible D gene (6 bases). The length of the CDR3 is 16 residues. CDR1 and CDR2 from the germline V gene are DFQATT and SNEGSKA (reference sequence). Between the trimmed V and J ends, which lost 1 base and 4 bases, there was a span of 19 bases. In DNA form, the CDR3 reads TGCAGTGCTAGAGCCCCCAGGCGGGGCCCCCGAGAGACCCAGTACTTC. This encodes CSARAPRRGPRETQYF.

The sample holds many counts of this clonotype. V and J are TRBV19 and TRBJ2-2; TRBD2 aligns across 9 bases. CDR3 size: 17 residues. Trimming took 5 bases from V and 4 from J; bases not matched to a gene: 11. Germline loops: CDR1 LNHDA, CDR2 SQIVND (reference sequence). The CDR3 nucleotides are TGTGCCAGTAGTTCCCTTAGCGGGAGTTGGGTCACCGGGGAGCTGTTTTTT. As protein: CASSSLSGSWVTGELFF.

The genes are TRBV7-3 and TRBJ2-5, with 13 bases identical to TRBD2. With 4 bases clipped from V and 1 base from J, the junction kept 12 bases outside the gene matches. The CDR3 length is 19 residues. CDR1 SGHTA and CDR2 FQGTGA come from the germline V gene. CDR3 DNA sequence: TGTGCCAGCAGCTCACCCGGGACTAGCGGGAAGGTTGTCCAAGAGACCCAGTACTTC. Translating gives CASSSPGTSGKVVQETQYF.

V is TRBV20-1 and J is TRBJ2-2; 10 bases agree with TRBD2. The CDR3 spans 16 residues. Losses at the gene ends were 6 bases for V and 4 bases for J; bases not matched to a gene: 11. Germline V gene lookup returns CDR1 DFQATT and CDR2 SNEGSKA (reference sequence). The CDR3 DNA reads TGCAGTGCGGGCGGACTAGCGGAGGCAAGCACCGGGGAGCTGTTTTTT. Translating it yields CSAGGLAEASTGELFF.

The chain links TRBV12-3 or TRBV12-4 to TRBJ1-5; D might be TRBD1 (5 bases). Trimming pared 7 bases from V and 4 bases from J, leaving 14 bases between. The length of the CDR3 is 14 residues. CDR3: CASTTGRFNQPQHF. CDR3 nucleotide sequence: TGTGCCAGCACCACGGGGCGTTTTAATCAGCCCCAGCATTTT.

The rearrangement links TRBV15 to TRBJ2-5, with D perhaps given as TRBD1 or TRBD2 (5 bases each). The CDR3 totals 14 residues. Germline lookup yields CDR1 LNHNV and CDR2 YYDKDF (reference sequence). The V end lost 3 bases, the J end lost 4 bases, and 12 bases lay between the germline ends. This CDR3 is CATSSQEGRETQYF. CDR3 in DNA: TGTGCCACCAGCAGCCAAGAGGGGCGAGAGACCCAGTACTTC.

This clonotype has more than one count but fewer than ten. V is TRBV12-5 and J is TRBJ2-7; 7 bases are shared with TRBD2. The CDR3 contains 9 residues. Germline V gene data show CDR1 as LGHNT and CDR2 as FRNRAP. The CDR3 spells CASGVEQYF. The DNA of the CDR3 is TGTGCCAGCGGGGTCGAGCAGTACTTC.

The J gene is TRBJ1-5, the V gene TRBV20-1; 10 bases map to TRBD1. CDR3 length equals 14 residues. The V segment lost 3 bases and the J segment 8 bases; nucleotides outside the gene matches: 7. Germline V CDR1 and CDR2: DFQATT, SNEGSKA (reference sequence). The CDR3 nucleotides read TGCAGTGCTAGGCCCGGGACAGGGGCTAAGCCCCAGCATTTT. Translating it yields CSARPGTGAKPQHF.

This chain uses TRBV4-1 with TRBJ2-6; D is unresolved. Trimming cost V 6 bases and J 3 bases, with 6 bases left between them. Germline lookup yields CDR1 MGHRA and CDR2 YSYEKL. The CDR3 loop spans 13 amino acids. The CDR3 loop is CASRKSGANVLTF. The CDR3 region has the DNA TGCGCCAGCAGGAAAAGTGGGGCCAACGTCCTGACTTTC.

This clonotype has at least ten counts. The chain is built from TRBV6-1 and TRBJ2-5, with 8 bases lining up with TRBD2. This CDR3 region has 16 residues. Germline V gene data show CDR1 as MNHNS and CDR2 as SASEGT. The J segment lost 2 bases and the V segment lost 4 bases, leaving 9 bases of the junction unmatched. DNA of the CDR3: TGTGCCAGCAGTGGGCGGGAGGAGAGTTGGCAAGAGACCCAGTACTTC. It specifies CASSGREESWQETQYF.

V and J are TRBV10-3 and TRBJ2-1, with D possibly called TRBD1 or TRBD2 (5 bases each). V was shortened by 4 bases and J by 4 bases, with 11 bases between the two germline ends. The CDR3 is 14 residues long. CDR1 ENHRY and CDR2 SYGVKD come from the germline V gene. The CDR3 bases are TGTGCCATCAGTGCCCGGGGCGATTACAATGAGCAGTTCTTC. Translating it yields CAISARGDYNEQFF.

Remarks on this clonotype: This could be a read error, since a much larger clone is one nucleotide away. The genes are TRBV2 and TRBJ1-2, with D perhaps matching TRBD1 (5 bases). Germline CDR1 reads SNHLY; CDR2 reads FYNNEI. This CDR3 spans 14 amino acids. The chain's CDR3 is CASSQPGTNYGYIF. In nucleotides, the CDR3 is TGTGCCAGCAGCCAACCCGGGACTAACTATGGCTACATCTTC.

V usage is TRBV4-1 and J usage is TRBJ2-7, with D maybe TRBD2 (6 bases). Trimming removed 0 bases from V and 7 bases from J, with 16 bases in between. CDR1 and CDR2 (germline): MGHRA, YSYEKL. The CDR3 runs to 15 residues. This chain's CDR3 is CASSQEAGQAWEQYF. CDR3 nucleotide sequence: TGCGCCAGCAGCCAAGAAGCGGGTCAAGCTTGGGAGCAGTACTTC.

This clonotype was seen only a few times. The rearrangement uses TRBV4-1 and TRBJ1-6; D is unresolved. With 0 bases removed from V and 0 bases from J, the gap between germline ends came to 9 bases. The CDR3 has 17 amino acids. In germline, CDR1 is MGHRA, CDR2 YSYEKL. Here the CDR3 DNA reads TGCGCCAGCAGCCAAGAGGCTCAGAGCTCCTATAATTCACCCCTCCACTTT. This translates into CASSQEAQSSYNSPLHF.

The gene calls are TRBV5-6 and TRBJ1-1; D is ambiguous. CDR1 is SGHDT, CDR2 YYEEEE, per germline. This CDR3 region has 14 residues. Trimming removed 1 base at V and 5 bases at J, with 12 bases between. The CDR3 protein is CASSLRSGATEAFF. The CDR3 DNA is TGTGCCAGCAGCTTGAGGTCAGGCGCTACTGAAGCTTTCTTT.

J is TRBJ2-3 and V is TRBV7-9; D is undetermined. Germline V gene sequence: CDR1 SEHNR, CDR2 FQNEAQ (reference sequence). This CDR3 spans 14 amino acids. Trimming stripped 1 base from V and 5 bases from J, with 10 bases between. The CDR3 DNA sequence: TGTGCCAGCAGCTTAGACCTGAAAGGAGATACGCAGTATTTT. Amino acid sequence: CASSLDLKGDTQYF.